What follows are 30 T cell receptor beta chains derived from one specimen sequenced in a study of blood T cells in healthy people across ages. Through a sample-barcoded 5' primer and a J-beta primer mix, a second PCR was run for 7 to 11 cycles. Via MiXCR, TCRdb re-called the 5' RACE reads, giving one row per CDR3 protein. The sample carries roughly 680,000 distinct CDR3 sequences, about 50% recorded once. Sequencing was performed on blood. The source is a woman aged 80 or older in good health.

The sample holds a few counts of this clonotype. This chain connects TRBV10-3 to TRBJ1-1; TRBD1 might be the D (6 bases). The length of the CDR3 is 18 residues. Trimming cost V 0 bases and J 4 bases, with 21 bases left between them. Germline assignment: CDR1 ENHRY and CDR2 SYGVKD. CDR3 protein: CAISESIQGRRRVTEAFF. The CDR3 nucleotides are TGTGCCATCAGTGAGTCCATACAGGGAAGGCGAAGAGTCACTGAAGCTTTCTTT.

This clonotype was seen repeatedly, ten times or more. V and J are TRBV24-1 and TRBJ2-1, with TRBD1 as a possible D gene (7 bases). CDR3 length equals 16 residues. CDR1 and CDR2 from the germline V gene are KGHDR and SFDVKD. V was shortened by 3 bases and J by 7 bases, with 18 bases between the two germline ends. CDR3 DNA: TGTGCCACCAGTGATGTGGGACAGCCTGCGGGAAATGAGCAGTTCTTC. Translation: CATSDVGQPAGNEQFF.

The rearrangement links TRBV25-1 to TRBJ2-1; D remains unclear. The CDR3 extends over 16 amino acids. Germline V lookup: CDR1 MGHDK, CDR2 SYGVNS. Trimming cost V 1 base and J 0 bases, with 10 bases left between them. The CDR3 is CASSELADSSYNEQFF. The CDR3 DNA follows: TGTGCCAGCAGTGAATTGGCGGATAGCTCCTACAATGAGCAGTTCTTC.

This clonotype was seen ten or more times. The genes are TRBV7-2 and TRBJ2-7; 10 bases match TRBD2. Germline V lookup: CDR1 SGHTA, CDR2 FQGNSA. CDR3 size: 16 residues. Losses at the gene ends were 3 bases for V and 3 bases for J; bases not matched to a gene: 8. CDR3 in DNA: TGTGCCAGCAGCTTGAGACTCGGACTAGCGGACTACGAGCAGTACTTC. Protein: CASSLRLGLADYEQYF.

As to this clonotype: A single base separates this from a much larger clone, so it may be a read error. The chain joins TRBV25-1 to TRBJ2-1; D gene uncertain. Germline V gene lookup returns CDR1 MGHDK and CDR2 SYGVNS. V lost 5 bases to trimming and J lost 10 bases, with 15 bases between them. CDR3 size: 13 residues. The CDR3 here is CASSKQSSYEQFF. The CDR3 region has the DNA TGTGCCAGCAGTAAACAGAGCTCCTACGAGCAGTTCTTC. The complete variable domain, with remaining parts taken from reference TRBV25-1 and TRBJ2-1, reads EADIYQTPRYLVIGTGKKITLECSQTMGHDKMYWYQQDPGMELHLIHYSYGVNSTEKGDLSSESTVSRIRTEHFPLTLESARPSHTSQYLCASSKQSSYEQFFGPGTRLTVL.

Regarding this clonotype: This may arise from a read error, as a much more abundant clone is one base away. This chain connects TRBV10-3 to TRBJ2-3; 10 nucleotides agree with TRBD2. This CDR3 is 17 amino acids long. V lost 4 bases to trimming and J lost 1 base; unmatched junction nucleotides: 8. The germline V gene encodes CDR1 ENHRY and CDR2 SYGVKD. For the CDR3, the DNA is TGTGCCATCAGTGGGACTACTAGCGGGGCCGGCACAGATACGCAGTATTTT. Its translation is CAISGTTSGAGTDTQYF.

The V and J genes are TRBV3-1 and TRBJ1-1; TRBD1 matches 10 bases. Germline V gene data show CDR1 as LGHDT and CDR2 as YNNKEL (reference sequence). V gave up 6 bases and J gave up 2 bases; unmatched junction bases: 3. The CDR3 is made up of 14 amino acids. In DNA form, the CDR3 reads TGTGCCAGCAGGGGACAGGGGACAAACACTGAAGCTTTCTTT. Translating gives CASRGQGTNTEAFF. Looking up the rest from reference TRBV3-1 and TRBJ1-1 gives the full variable domain: DTAVSQTPKYLVTQMGNDKSIKCEQNLGHDTMYWYKQDSKKFLKIMFSYNNKELIINETVPNRFSPKSPDKAHLNLHINSLELGDSAVYFCASRGQGTNTEAFFGQGTRLTVV.

The chain combines TRBV20-1 with TRBJ2-4; no firm D call. CDR1 is DFQATT, CDR2 SNEGSKA, per germline (reference sequence). The V and J ends lost 3 bases and 14 bases respectively, with 23 bases between them. CDR3 length: 14 amino acids. CDR3 sequence: CSASFVVSGSSEYF. CDR3 nucleotides: TGCAGTGCTAGTTTTGTTGTCAGTGGATCCTCCGAGTACTTC.

V gene TRBV29-1 combines with J gene TRBJ2-1; D is possibly TRBD2 (5 bases). V lost 1 base and J lost 1, with 8 bases in between. The germline gives CDR1 SQVTM, CDR2 ANQGSEA. The CDR3 sequence is 14 residues long. CDR3 in amino acids: CSVEGRGSYNEQFF. As DNA, the CDR3 is TGCAGCGTTGAAGGGAGAGGGTCCTACAATGAGCAGTTCTTC.

The sample holds many counts of this clonotype. The rearrangement links TRBV7-9 to TRBJ2-1; 8 bases fit TRBD2. This CDR3 region has 13 residues. Germline loops: CDR1 SEHNR, CDR2 FQNEAQ (reference sequence). The junction had 11 bases not matched to a gene; V was cut back by 11 bases and J by 8 bases. CDR3: CAAGRGRIDEQFF. CDR3 nucleotides: TGTGCCGCCGGGCGCGGGAGGATCGATGAGCAGTTCTTC.

This chain uses TRBV28 with TRBJ2-5; either TRBD1 or TRBD2 may fit D (5 bases each). The CDR3 runs to 16 residues. Trimming stripped 3 bases from V and 11 bases from J, with 25 bases between. Germline CDR1 reads MDHEN; CDR2 reads SYDVKM. The CDR3 sequence: CASSFLAGRGYNEQYF. CDR3 coding DNA: TGTGCCAGCAGTTTTCTAGCAGGAAGGGGCTACAATGAGCAGTACTTC.

As to this clonotype: With a much larger clone just one base away, this may be a read error. J is TRBJ2-5 and V is TRBV7-2, with TRBD2 matching 9 bases. The CDR3 contains 15 residues. After removal of 5 bases from V and 11 bases from J, the junction contained 15 bases not matched to a gene. Per the germline V gene, CDR1 is SGHTA and CDR2 is FQGNSA. The CDR3 nucleotides read TGTGCCAGCAGCAATAGCGGGAGTTTCACGAATGAGCAGTACTTC. Its protein is CASSNSGSFTNEQYF.

A note on this clonotype: At one end, the junction sequence differs from germline, possibly due to a read error. This chain connects TRBV9 to TRBJ2-7, with D unclear. Germline CDR1 and CDR2: SGDLS and YYNGEE. The CDR3 sequence is 17 residues long. CDR3 sequence reads: CASSVLVEQKITYKQYF. CDR3 in DNA: TGTGCCAGCAGCGTGTTGGTAGAACAGAAGATTACCTACAAGCAGTACTTC.

Ten or more counts support this clonotype. This chain joins TRBV5-1 and TRBJ2-2; D ambiguous. Trimming cost V 4 bases and J 6 bases, with 7 bases left between them. Germline V CDR1 and CDR2: SGHRS, YFSETQ. This CDR3 comprises 12 residues. CDR3 amino acids: CASSLGPGELFF. In nucleotides, the CDR3 is TGCGCCAGCAGCCTAGGTCCCGGGGAGCTGTTTTTT.

The chain has TRBV5-1 and TRBJ2-7; TRBD2 might be the D (6 bases). V lost 4 bases and J 9 bases, leaving 23 bases between the germline ends. The germline V gene encodes CDR1 SGHRS and CDR2 YFSETQ. CDR3 length: 15 residues. The CDR3 coding sequence is TGCGCCAGCAGCCCTCAAATAGGGACTCCCTCAGCGCAGTACTTC. Translating gives CASSPQIGTPSAQYF.

This clonotype was recorded once. CDR3 amino acids: CSARVGLQGRNGYTF. Here the CDR3 DNA reads TGCAGTGCTAGAGTAGGATTACAGGGGAGGAATGGCTACACCTTC. The chain uses TRBV20-1 and TRBJ1-2; 7 positions match TRBD1. This CDR3 has 15 residues. CDR1 and CDR2 from the germline V gene are DFQATT and SNEGSKA (reference sequence). V lost 1 base and J lost 6; bases outside the gene matches: 11.

The CDR3 spells CASTYSVLSREQYF. The CDR3 region has the DNA TGTGCCAGCACCTACAGCGTACTTTCGCGCGAGCAGTACTTC. The chain recombines TRBV12-3 or TRBV12-4 with TRBJ2-7; D is undetermined. The CDR3 covers 14 residues. Trimming removed 7 bases from V and 6 bases from J, with 19 bases in between.

Note on this clonotype: At one end the junction does not follow the germline gene, possibly because of a read error. The V and J genes are TRBV5-1 and TRBJ1-6; 7 nucleotides match TRBD1. Per the germline V gene, CDR1 is SGHRS and CDR2 is YFSETQ. The CDR3 contains 16 residues. This chain's CDR3 is CASSFNPGQFNTPLHF. CDR3 bases: TGCGCCAGCAGCTTTAACCCGGGACAGTTTAATACACCCCTCCACTTT. Full variable domain (outside the CDR3, taken from reference TRBV5-1 and TRBJ1-6): KAGVTQTPRYLIKTRGQQVTLSCSPISGHRSVSWYQQTPGQGLQFLFEYFSETQRNKGNFPGRFSGRQFSNSRSEMNVSTLELGDSALYLCASSFNPGQFNTPLHFGNGTRLTVT.

This clonotype was seen ten or more times. This chain links TRBV5-1 with TRBJ2-1; D unresolved. CDR3 length: 12 amino acids. Trimming took off 1 base at V and 7 bases at J, with 6 bases between the two ends. The V gene's germline CDR1 is SGHRS and CDR2 YFSETQ. The CDR3 DNA sequence: TGCGCCAGCAGCTTGCACCAAAATGAGCAGTTCTTC. Protein sequence: CASSLHQNEQFF. The entire variable domain, with the rest obtained from reference TRBV5-1 and TRBJ2-1, is as follows: KAGVTQTPRYLIKTRGQQVTLSCSPISGHRSVSWYQQTPGQGLQFLFEYFSETQRNKGNFPGRFSGRQFSNSRSEMNVSTLELGDSALYLCASSLHQNEQFFGPGTRLTVL.

The rearrangement links TRBV12-3 or TRBV12-4 to TRBJ2-2; D gene ambiguous. V lost 5 bases and J lost 6, with 10 bases in between. The CDR3 is 13 amino acids. The CDR3 loop reads CASSGHGPGELFF. CDR3 coding DNA: TGTGCCAGCAGTGGTCACGGGCCCGGGGAGCTGTTTTTT.

This clonotype was counted only a few times. This chain links TRBV28 with TRBJ1-4; D is undetermined. Trimming took off 1 base at V and 7 bases at J, with 4 bases between the two ends. Germline V gene lookup returns CDR1 MDHEN and CDR2 SYDVKM. CDR3 length: 12 amino acids. DNA for the CDR3: TGTGCCAGCAGTTTATCAGGTGAAAAACTGTTTTTT. Translated, it gives CASSLSGEKLFF.

The chain uses TRBV7-8 and TRBJ2-4; weak D call: TRBD1 (6 bases). CDR1 is SGHVS and CDR2 is FQNEAQ in the germline V gene. With 2 bases removed from V and 8 bases from J, the gap between germline ends came to 13 bases. The CDR3 extends over 14 amino acids. Here the CDR3 reads CASSLNRVRDIQYF. In nucleotides, the CDR3 is TGTGCCAGCAGCTTAAACAGGGTCAGGGACATTCAGTACTTC.

The chain has TRBV10-3 and TRBJ2-1, with TRBD1 matching over 8 bases. Germline values: CDR1 ENHRY, CDR2 SYGVKD. The CDR3 is 17 residues long. With V trimmed by 7 bases and J by 7 bases, 18 bases remained unmatched. CDR3 DNA: TGTGCCATCAACTCAGAACCCACAGGGGGTCTAGGAAATGAGCAGTTCTTC. The encoded protein is CAINSEPTGGLGNEQFF.

The gene calls are TRBV15 and TRBJ1-1; 9 nucleotides agree with TRBD1. With 0 bases clipped from V and 4 bases from J, the junction kept 12 bases outside the gene matches. From germline, CDR1 is LNHNV and CDR2 YYDKDF (reference sequence). The CDR3 has 18 residues. The CDR3 region is CATSRDQIGTGSSTEAFF. CDR3 nucleotides: TGTGCCACCAGCAGAGATCAGATTGGGACAGGGTCGAGCACTGAAGCTTTCTTT.

At least ten counts were recorded for this clonotype. The chain employs TRBV3-1 and TRBJ1-2; no reliable D call. Germline assignment: CDR1 LGHDT and CDR2 YNNKEL (reference sequence). This CDR3 has 13 residues. V was trimmed by 1 base and J by 8 bases, leaving 11 bases between them. The CDR3 bases are TGTGCCAGCAGCCAAGGAGGGAGCGGAGGCTACACCTTC. This translates into CASSQGGSGGYTF.

This chain uses TRBV5-1 with TRBJ2-3, with D maybe TRBD2 (6 bases). The V and J ends lost 3 bases and 14 bases respectively, with 25 bases between them. The CDR3 is 15 amino acids. In germline, CDR1 is SGHRS, CDR2 YFSETQ. CDR3 sequence: CASSSAGPEHRYAYF. In nucleotides, the CDR3 is TGCGCCAGCAGCTCCGCGGGACCAGAGCACAGATACGCGTATTTT.

The chain carries TRBV7-2 and TRBJ1-3; D gene ambiguous. The V gene lost 3 bases and the J gene lost 7 bases, with 10 bases spanning the gap. CDR3 length: 13 residues. Germline assignment: CDR1 SGHTA and CDR2 FQGNSA. CDR3 loop: CASSLRTENTIYF. CDR3 nucleotide sequence: TGTGCCAGCAGCTTGCGCACGGAGAACACCATATATTTT.

The gene calls are TRBV20-1 and TRBJ1-6; tentative D call: TRBD1 (6 bases). Germline V gene data show CDR1 as DFQATT and CDR2 as SNEGSKA (reference sequence). This CDR3 region has 14 residues. V gave up 1 base and J gave up 9 bases, with 13 bases separating them. CDR3 coding DNA: TGCAGTGCTAGAGCGGGGGACATGGTTTCACCCCTCCACTTT. It codes for CSARAGDMVSPLHF.

The table lists this clonotype with many counts. The genes are TRBV5-1 and TRBJ1-1; 8 bases map to TRBD1. Germline loops: CDR1 SGHRS, CDR2 YFSETQ. This CDR3 has 15 residues. The V segment lost 4 bases and the J segment 1 base; nucleotides outside the gene matches: 6. The CDR3, as DNA: TGCGCCAGCAGCCCGAAACAGGGGGGGAACACTGAAGCTTTCTTT. Translated: CASSPKQGGNTEAFF. The variable domain in full, completed from reference TRBV5-1 and TRBJ1-1, reads KAGVTQTPRYLIKTRGQQVTLSCSPISGHRSVSWYQQTPGQGLQFLFEYFSETQRNKGNFPGRFSGRQFSNSRSEMNVSTLELGDSALYLCASSPKQGGNTEAFFGQGTRLTVV.

J is TRBJ1-6 and V is TRBV20-1, with no clear D. The CDR3 sequence is 16 residues long. CDR1 and CDR2 (germline): DFQATT, SNEGSKA (reference sequence). Trimming took off 0 bases at V and 0 bases at J, with 9 bases between the two ends. CDR3 in DNA: TGCAGTGCTAGAGATCTGGATAACTCCTATAATTCACCCCTCCACTTT. The encoded protein is CSARDLDNSYNSPLHF.